This T cell receptor beta chain is from a study of cytomegalovirus exposure and HLA in healthy donors. The germline V gene has CDR1 MGHRA and CDR2 YSYEKL. V dropped 4 bases and J dropped 2; count of bases not matched to a gene: 9. This CDR3 is built from 16 residues. This clone has a handful of counts. The target antigen is unknown. Study-wide results and limits: Across all donors, roughly uniform sequencing depth was an assumption of the presence/absence analyses. In the analysis, some V segments, TRBV6-2 and TRBV6-3 included, were excluded as indistinguishable.

PCR amplification relied on 60 Vbeta primers (plus 13 Jbeta primers). Assay used: immunoSEQ multiplex PCR; TCRdb lists only in-frame clones, some missing. The sample lists about 130,000 clones, about 80% occurring once. This rearrangement joins TRBV4-1 to TRBJ2-7, with TRBD1 matching over 9 bases. This TCR came from a man aged 25 to 40 in good health and CMV-seronegative. The source material was PBMCs. The CDR3 nucleotides are TGCGCCAGCAGCCCCAGTCCCGGGACAGGGCCCTACGAGCAGTACTTC. Protein: CASSPSPGTGPYEQYF.